Below, 26 T cell receptor beta chains from the same sample are listed, as sequenced in a study of blood T cell repertoires in COVID-19. The assay was immunoSEQ multiplex PCR, and TCRdb's table has in-frame clones only and misses some. The table lists 350,000 to 400,000 clones, 75% to 90% of them singletons. Sequencing was done on a sample of PBMCs or T cells enriched from blood (not recorded which). The source is a man younger than 30 who had recovered from COVID-19.

This clone came up a few times. This sequence joins TRBV7-8 and TRBJ1-4, with 9 nucleotides matching TRBD1. The CDR3 consists of 18 residues. V gave up 6 bases and J gave up 0 bases; unmatched junction bases: 11. The germline CDR1 and CDR2 sequences are SGHVS and FQNEAQ. CDR3 sequence (DNA): TGTGCCAGCAGTTGGGACAGGGCGAGGTCCGCAACTAATGAAAAACTGTTTTTT. It is translated as CASSWDRARSATNEKLFF.

This clone was recorded only once. The rearrangement joins TRBV5-1 to TRBJ2-7; perhaps TRBD1 as D (6 bases). Germline CDR1 is SGHRS and CDR2 is YFSETQ. The germline V and J ends were trimmed by 2 bases and 1 base, with 13 bases remaining between them. The length of the CDR3 is 15 residues. CDR3 amino acids: CASSFRAGESYEQYF. The CDR3 nucleotides are TGCGCCAGCAGCTTCCGGGCAGGGGAGTCCTACGAGCAGTACTTC.

This clone has just one count. This chain joins TRBV15 and TRBJ1-4, with TRBD1 identical over 7 bases. The CDR3 contains 16 residues. Trimming cost V 1 base and J 5 bases; bases outside gene matches: 7. Germline-derived CDR1 and CDR2 are LNHNV and YYDKDF (reference sequence). Here the CDR3 reads CATSRGTGQRNEKLFF. CDR3 sequence (DNA): TGTGCCACCAGCAGAGGCACGGGACAGAGGAATGAAAAACTGTTTTTT.

The CDR3 bases are TGTGCCAGTTTCTGGGGCCCCGAACTTAATACGCAGTATTTT. This translates into CASFWGPELNTQYF. V and J are TRBV19 and TRBJ2-3; weak D call: TRBD1 (5 bases). Trimming left V 8 bases short and J 7 bases short, with 19 bases between. Germline CDR1 LNHDA, CDR2 SQIVND (reference sequence). The CDR3 is made up of 14 amino acids.

The J gene is TRBJ2-1, the V gene TRBV11-3; TRBD2 matches at 9 bases. The CDR3 contains 15 residues. The germline V gene encodes CDR1 SGHNT and CDR2 YENEEA. The trim removed 4 bases at V and 5 bases at J, leaving 6 bases unmatched. CDR3 DNA: TGTGCCAGCAGCTCAGGTGGACTAGCGAACAATGAGCAGTTCTTC. It specifies CASSSGGLANNEQFF. Drawing the rest from reference TRBV11-3 and TRBJ2-1, the complete variable domain is EAGVVQSPRYKIIEKKQPVAFWCNPISGHNTLYWYLQNLGQGPELLIRYENEEAVDDSQLPKDRFSAERLKGVDSTLKIQPAELGDSAVYLCASSSGGLANNEQFFGPGTRLTVL.

V and J are TRBV10-2 and TRBJ2-2, with 10 bases lining up with TRBD1. CDR3 length: 15 residues. The germline V gene has CDR1 WSHSY and CDR2 SAAADI. V gave up 4 bases and J gave up 6 bases; unmatched junction bases: 5. The CDR3 bases are TGCGCCAGCAGTGCTGACAGGGGGCGGGCCGGGGAGCTGTTTTTT. Its protein is CASSADRGRAGELFF.

This clone is a singleton in its sample. The chain links TRBV6-2 or TRBV6-3 to TRBJ1-5; TRBD1 matches 11 bases. This CDR3 comprises 16 residues. J lost 6 bases, V lost 6 bases, and 10 bases had no gene match. Germline CDR1 and CDR2: MNHEY and SVGEGT. The CDR3 coding sequence is TGTGCCAGCAGCTCCCGGACAGGGGGCGTGAGTCAGCCCCAGCATTTT. It codes for CASSSRTGGVSQPQHF.

The chain combines TRBV5-1 with TRBJ2-2; tentatively, D is TRBD1 (5 bases). CDR3 length: 14 amino acids. V was cut by 4 bases and J by 1 base, with 8 bases left in between. The germline CDR1 and CDR2 sequences are SGHRS and YFSETQ. The CDR3 coding sequence is TGCGCCAGCAGCCAAGGACAGAACACCGGGGAGCTGTTTTTT. This codes for CASSQGQNTGELFF.

The rearrangement links TRBV24-1 to TRBJ2-5; 7 bases line up with TRBD2. The germline V gene has CDR1 KGHDR and CDR2 SFDVKD. The junction had 11 bases not matched to a gene; V was cut back by 6 bases and J by 5 bases. This CDR3 contains 15 residues. In nucleotides, the CDR3 is TGTGCCACCAGTTTCCGTAGCGGGTTGGTGGAGACCCAGTACTTC. This codes for CATSFRSGLVETQYF.

V usage is TRBV10-2 and J usage is TRBJ2-7, with TRBD2 identical over 9 bases. CDR1 is WSHSY, CDR2 SAAADI, per germline. Trimming removed 10 bases from V and 4 bases from J; junction bases left unmatched: 17. The CDR3 totals 16 residues. The CDR3 reads CATRRGLAGYSYEQYF. CDR3 bases: TGCGCCACCAGAAGGGGGCTAGCGGGGTACAGTTACGAGCAGTACTTC.

A few counts support this clone. CDR3 in amino acids: CASTLGEAVRPQHF. CDR3 DNA: TGTGCCAGCACCCTTGGGGAGGCCGTGAGGCCCCAGCATTTT. The V call is TRBV28, the J call TRBJ1-5; D call uncertain. The CDR3 consists of 14 residues. V lost 7 bases to trimming and J lost 9 bases, with 19 bases between them. Per germline, CDR1 MDHEN and CDR2 SYDVKM.

V and J are TRBV28 and TRBJ1-4; D is unclear. Trimming removed 6 bases from V and 2 bases from J, with 10 bases in between. The CDR3 totals 14 residues. Germline CDR1 is MDHEN and CDR2 is SYDVKM. The CDR3 loop is CASSPGGTNEKLFF. Written as DNA, the CDR3 is TGTGCCAGCAGCCCCGGAGGGACTAATGAAAAACTGTTTTTT.

The chain uses TRBV6-2 or TRBV6-3 and TRBJ2-1; tentative D call: TRBD2 (5 bases). In germline, CDR1 is MNHEY, CDR2 SVGEGT. Trimming took 2 bases from V and 4 from J, leaving 24 bases between them. CDR3 length: 19 amino acids. This CDR3 is CASSYPTSGLGGSYNEQFF. For the CDR3, the DNA is TGTGCCAGCAGTTACCCCACGTCGGGCTTGGGCGGGTCGTACAATGAGCAGTTCTTC.

The V call is TRBV10-2, the J call TRBJ2-1; no reliable D call. Trimming shortened V by 6 bases and J by 1 base, and 19 bases separated the two germline ends. This CDR3 is 17 amino acids long. Germline V lookup: CDR1 WSHSY, CDR2 SAAADI. CDR3 region: CASSRIPTTSSYNEQFF. CDR3 DNA sequence: TGCGCCAGCAGCCGAATCCCAACTACATCGTCCTACAATGAGCAGTTCTTC.

This chain joins TRBV3-1 (or the pseudogene TRBV3-2) and TRBJ1-5; TRBD1 matches at 10 bases. This CDR3 contains 14 residues. Germline V gene data show CDR1 as LGHDT and CDR2 as YNNKEL (reference sequence). Trimming took 5 bases from V and 4 from J; bases not matched to a gene: 2. CDR3 nucleotide sequence: TGTGCCAGCAGCTGGACAGGGGGTAATCAGCCCCAGCATTTT. Protein: CASSWTGGNQPQHF.

This clone came up once. This chain uses TRBV13 with TRBJ1-4; D gene uncertain. CDR3 length: 16 amino acids. Deletions cut 0 bases from V and 4 bases from J, with 12 bases between. Germline V lookup: CDR1 PRHDT, CDR2 FYEKMQ (reference sequence). The CDR3 is CASSLGQADNNEKLFF. The CDR3 DNA reads as TGTGCCAGCAGCTTAGGTCAGGCAGATAATAATGAAAAACTGTTTTTT.

This clone showed up just once. The J gene is TRBJ1-4, the V gene TRBV24-1, with D maybe TRBD1 (5 bases). This CDR3 has 15 amino acids. Trimming took off 7 bases at V and 7 bases at J, with 18 bases between the two ends. CDR1 KGHDR and CDR2 SFDVKD come from the germline V gene. CDR3 residues: CATSYDENQGEKLFF. The CDR3 region has the DNA TGTGCCACCAGCTATGACGAGAACCAGGGTGAAAAACTGTTTTTT.

The chain couples TRBV11-2 to TRBJ2-5; 11 bases match TRBD1. Per germline, CDR1 SGHAT and CDR2 FQNNGV. The trim removed 5 bases at V and 1 base at J, leaving 3 bases unmatched. The CDR3 has 15 amino acids. The CDR3 sequence is CASSPGTGGQETQYF. CDR3 coding DNA: TGTGCCAGCAGCCCCGGGACAGGGGGCCAAGAGACCCAGTACTTC.

The rearrangement joins TRBV27 to TRBJ1-2; weak D call: TRBD1 (5 bases). Trimming pared 7 bases from V and 4 bases from J, leaving 16 bases between. The CDR3 loop spans 14 amino acids. CDR1 is MNHEY, CDR2 SMNVEV, per germline (reference sequence). CDR3 bases: TGTGCCAGCACCTCGAGGGGAGGGTCCTATGGCTACACCTTC. Translation gives CASTSRGGSYGYTF.

V usage is TRBV4-1 and J usage is TRBJ1-6; D is unresolved. The germline gives CDR1 MGHRA, CDR2 YSYEKL. V dropped 0 bases and J dropped 3 bases, with 6 bases sitting between them. The CDR3 is 15 amino acids. The CDR3 region is CASSQESGYNSPLHF. CDR3 in DNA: TGCGCCAGCAGCCAAGAGAGCGGCTATAATTCACCCCTCCACTTT.

There are a few counts of this clone. This sequence joins TRBV18 and TRBJ2-7; 7 nucleotides agree with TRBD1. CDR3 length: 15 residues. Germline loops: CDR1 KGHSH, CDR2 LQKENI. V trimming: 6 bases; J trimming: 0 bases; junction bases outside the gene matches: 8. CDR3 sequence: CASSPGQTSSYEQYF. As DNA, the CDR3 is TGTGCCAGCTCCCCGGGACAGACGAGCTCCTACGAGCAGTACTTC.

V is TRBV5-1 and J is TRBJ1-1; a weak D match, TRBD1 (5 bases). Per the germline V gene, CDR1 is SGHRS and CDR2 is YFSETQ. Trimming shortened V by 4 bases and J by 5 bases, and 21 bases separated the two germline ends. CDR3 size: 16 residues. The CDR3 bases are TGCGCCAGCAGCCCATGGCGGGGGAAGGGAAAGACTGAAGCTTTCTTT. Encoded protein: CASSPWRGKGKTEAFF.

This sequence joins TRBV5-5 and TRBJ1-1; D remains ambiguous. With 4 bases removed from V and 4 bases from J, the gap between germline ends came to 17 bases. Looked up from germline, CDR1 is SGHKS and CDR2 is YYEKEE (reference sequence). The CDR3 contains 15 residues. The CDR3 DNA is TGTGCCAGCAGCGATCAGACAACCACCGGCACTGAAGCTTTCTTT. This encodes CASSDQTTTGTEAFF.

V and J are TRBV5-6 and TRBJ2-7; 9 nucleotides agree with TRBD2. V was pared by 3 bases and J by 0 bases, with 7 bases of the junction left unmatched. There are 16 residues in the CDR3. Germline CDR1 is SGHDT and CDR2 is YYEEEE. This chain's CDR3 is CASSSIRAGGSYEQYF. Written as DNA, the CDR3 is TGTGCCAGCAGCTCCATCAGAGCGGGAGGCTCCTACGAGCAGTACTTC.

Concerning this clone: In the same sample, other DNA sequences code for this CDR3. DNA of the CDR3: TGTGCCAGCAGTTTCGGCGGGAGGGGTTCCTACGAGCAGTACTTC. Its translation is CASSFGGRGSYEQYF. V gene TRBV27 combines with J gene TRBJ2-7; 9 nucleotides align to TRBD2. The CDR3 is made up of 15 amino acids. Losses at the gene ends were 3 bases for V and 1 base for J; bases not matched to a gene: 4. Germline values: CDR1 MNHEY, CDR2 SMNVEV (reference sequence).

The V call is TRBV4-1, the J call TRBJ2-1; TRBD1 matches 11 bases. Germline values: CDR1 MGHRA, CDR2 YSYEKL. The CDR3 consists of 17 residues. With V trimmed by 2 bases and J by 6 bases, 9 bases remained unmatched. CDR3 loop: CASSQHSGQGVVNEQFF. The CDR3 DNA follows: TGCGCCAGCAGCCAACATTCGGGACAGGGGGTCGTCAATGAGCAGTTCTTC.